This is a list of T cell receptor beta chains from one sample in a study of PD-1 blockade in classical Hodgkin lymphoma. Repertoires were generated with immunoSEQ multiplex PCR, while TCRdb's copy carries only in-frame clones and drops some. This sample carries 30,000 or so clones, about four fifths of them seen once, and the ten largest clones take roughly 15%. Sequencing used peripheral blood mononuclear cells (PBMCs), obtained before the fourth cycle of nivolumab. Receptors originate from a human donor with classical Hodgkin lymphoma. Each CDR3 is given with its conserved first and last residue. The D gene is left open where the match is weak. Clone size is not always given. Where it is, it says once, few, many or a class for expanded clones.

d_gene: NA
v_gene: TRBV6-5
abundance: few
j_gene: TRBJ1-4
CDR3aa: CASKRGTNEKLFF
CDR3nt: TGTGCCAGCAAAAGAGGAACTAATGAAAAACTGTTTTTT

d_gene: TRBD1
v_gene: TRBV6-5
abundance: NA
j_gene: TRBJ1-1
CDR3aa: CASSYSRQGLTEAFF
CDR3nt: TGTGCCAGCAGTTACTCTCGACAGGGACTAACTGAAGCTTTCTTT

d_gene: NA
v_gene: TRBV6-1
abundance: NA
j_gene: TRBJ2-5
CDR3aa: CASRKLGGEETQYF
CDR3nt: TGTGCCAGCAGAAAGCTAGGGGGGGAAGAGACCCAGTACTTC

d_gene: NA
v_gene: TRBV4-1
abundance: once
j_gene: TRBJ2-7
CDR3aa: CASSQGTRVYEQYF
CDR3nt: TGCGCCAGCAGCCAAGGGACAAGGGTATACGAGCAGTACTTC

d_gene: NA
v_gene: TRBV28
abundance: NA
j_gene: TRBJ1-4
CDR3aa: CASSITGFLGESLFF
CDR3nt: TGTGCCAGCAGTATTACAGGCTTTTTGGGGGAGTCACTGTTTTTT

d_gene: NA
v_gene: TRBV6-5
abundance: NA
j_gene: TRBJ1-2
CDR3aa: CASGTGIGYTF
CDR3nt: TGTGCCAGCGGTACAGGGATTGGCTACACCTTC

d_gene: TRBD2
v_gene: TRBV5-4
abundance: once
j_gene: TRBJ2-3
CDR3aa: CASSEVAGTDTQYF
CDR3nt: TGTGCCAGCAGCGAAGTAGCGGGAACGGATACGCAGTATTTT

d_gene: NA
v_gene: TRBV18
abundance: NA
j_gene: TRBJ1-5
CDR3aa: CASSPTANDQPQHF
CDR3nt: TGTGCCAGCTCACCGACAGCCAACGATCAGCCCCAGCATTTT

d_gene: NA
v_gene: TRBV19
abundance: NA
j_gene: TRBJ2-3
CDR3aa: CASSIGDTQYF
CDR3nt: TGTGCCAGTAGTATCGGAGATACGCAGTATTTT

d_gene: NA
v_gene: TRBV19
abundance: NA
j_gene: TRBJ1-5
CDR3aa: CASNEPQGLNQPQHF
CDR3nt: TGTGCCAGTAATGAGCCTCAGGGCCTAAATCAGCCCCAGCATTTT

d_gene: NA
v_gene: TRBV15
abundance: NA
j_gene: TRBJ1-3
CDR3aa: CATTQPRVSGNTIYF
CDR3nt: TGTGCCACCACTCAGCCCAGGGTCTCTGGAAACACCATATATTTT

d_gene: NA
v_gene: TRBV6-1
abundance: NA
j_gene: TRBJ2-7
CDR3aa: CASSMTGTYEQYF
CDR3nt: TGTGCCAGCAGTATGACGGGAACCTACGAGCAGTACTTC

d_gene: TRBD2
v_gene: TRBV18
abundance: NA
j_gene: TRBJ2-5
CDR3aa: CASSRTSGQVGETQYF
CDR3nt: TGTGCCAGCTCGCGGACTAGCGGGCAAGTGGGAGAGACCCAGTACTTC

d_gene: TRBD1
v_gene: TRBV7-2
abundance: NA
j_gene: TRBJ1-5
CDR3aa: CASSLSSQGQPQHF
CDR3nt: TGTGCCAGCAGCTTAAGTTCACAGGGGCAGCCCCAGCATTTT

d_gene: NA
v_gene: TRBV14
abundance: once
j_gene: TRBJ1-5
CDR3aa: CASSQDRTEPYSNQPQHF
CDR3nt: TGTGCCAGCAGCCAAGATCGCACGGAACCCTATAGCAATCAGCCCCAGCATTTT

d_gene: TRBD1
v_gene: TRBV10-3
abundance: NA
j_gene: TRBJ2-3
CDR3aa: CAITPGTGGTDTQYF
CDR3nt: TGTGCCATCACCCCCGGAACAGGGGGCACAGATACGCAGTATTTT

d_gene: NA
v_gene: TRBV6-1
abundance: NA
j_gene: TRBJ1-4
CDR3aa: CASSELREKLFF
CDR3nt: TGTGCCAGCAGTGAATTGAGGGAGAAACTGTTTTTT

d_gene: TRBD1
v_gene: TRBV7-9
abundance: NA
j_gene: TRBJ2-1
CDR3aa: CASSFRDRDNEQFF
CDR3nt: TGTGCCAGCAGCTTCCGGGACAGGGACAATGAGCAGTTCTTC

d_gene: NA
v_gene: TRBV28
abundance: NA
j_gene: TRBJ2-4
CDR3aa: CASSPGTLPKNIQYF
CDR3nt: TGTGCCAGCAGTCCGGGCACCCTGCCCAAAAACATTCAGTACTTC

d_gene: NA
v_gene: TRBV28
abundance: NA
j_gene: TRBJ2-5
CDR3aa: CASLTWGGGAGQETQYF
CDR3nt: TGTGCCAGCCTAACCTGGGGAGGCGGGGCGGGCCAAGAGACCCAGTACTTC

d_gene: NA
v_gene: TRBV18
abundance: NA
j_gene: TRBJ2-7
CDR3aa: CASSPIPGEGEQYF
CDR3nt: TGTGCCAGCTCACCAATTCCAGGGGAAGGCGAGCAGTACTTC

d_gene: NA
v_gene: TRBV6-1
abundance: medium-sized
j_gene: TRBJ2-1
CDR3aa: CASRDNYNEQFF
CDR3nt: TGTGCCAGCAGGGACAACTACAATGAGCAGTTCTTC